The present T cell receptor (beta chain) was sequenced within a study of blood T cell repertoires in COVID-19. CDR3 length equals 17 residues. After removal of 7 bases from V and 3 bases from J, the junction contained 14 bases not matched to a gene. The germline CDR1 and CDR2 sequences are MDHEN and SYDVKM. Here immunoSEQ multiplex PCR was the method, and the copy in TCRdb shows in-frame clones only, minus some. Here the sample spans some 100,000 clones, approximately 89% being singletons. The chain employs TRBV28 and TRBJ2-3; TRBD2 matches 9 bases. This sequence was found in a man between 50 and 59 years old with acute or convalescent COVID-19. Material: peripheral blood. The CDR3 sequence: CASNIAGGTSSTDTQYF. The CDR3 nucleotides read TGTGCCAGCAACATAGCCGGTGGGACTAGCTCGACAGATACGCAGTATTTT.